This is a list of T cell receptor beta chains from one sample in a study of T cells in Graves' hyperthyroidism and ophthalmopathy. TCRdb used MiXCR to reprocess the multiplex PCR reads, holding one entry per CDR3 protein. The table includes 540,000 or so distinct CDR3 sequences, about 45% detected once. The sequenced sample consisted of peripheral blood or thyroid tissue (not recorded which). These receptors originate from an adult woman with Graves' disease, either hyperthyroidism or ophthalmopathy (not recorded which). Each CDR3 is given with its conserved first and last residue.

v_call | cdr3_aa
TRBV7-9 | CASSPRAGLAGLLRNTGELFF
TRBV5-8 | CASRRGVTGELFF
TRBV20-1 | CSARGTVYPGWTQYF
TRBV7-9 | CASSQSSGSGETQYF
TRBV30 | CAWDLGVSSEQYF
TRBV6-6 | CASRANPRQETQYF
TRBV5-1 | CASSLGGSTYEQYF
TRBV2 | CASIETGTNQPQHF
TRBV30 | CAWIQGIGEAFF
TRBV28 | CASSLSSVGSYEQYF
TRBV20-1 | CSARDLSGGNYGYTF
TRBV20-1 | CSASDETQYF
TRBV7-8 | CASSRVPYGGSNTEAFF
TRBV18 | CASSPTGVSNQPQHF
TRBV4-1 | CASSQVVGNTIYF
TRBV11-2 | CASSFGPGSSYEQYF
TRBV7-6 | CASSRLGGRATEAFF
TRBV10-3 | CAISEPSGRVIGELFF